The clone carrying this T cell receptor beta chain was counted a single time. The source of the sample is a study of CD8+ T cells in alopecia areata. RNA, once extracted, was reverse transcribed into cDNA for use as the sequencing template. Sequencing used immunoSEQ multiplex PCR; TCRdb keeps in-frame clones, though not all of them. The sample carries 160,000 or so clones, 67% recorded once. Unmatched junction bases numbered 10, after V lost 5 bases and J lost 8 bases. The germline V gene has CDR1 SEHNR and CDR2 FQNEAQ (reference sequence). CDR3 size: 14 residues. The sample consisted of CD8+ T cells sorted from blood, taken at week 0. This sequence was found in a human donor with alopecia areata. The chain uses TRBV7-9 and TRBJ1-2; 8 nucleotides line up with TRBD1. For the CDR3, the DNA is TGTGCCAGCAGCGGGAGACAGGGGTGGGAAGGCTACACCTTC. Protein product: CASSGRQGWEGYTF.